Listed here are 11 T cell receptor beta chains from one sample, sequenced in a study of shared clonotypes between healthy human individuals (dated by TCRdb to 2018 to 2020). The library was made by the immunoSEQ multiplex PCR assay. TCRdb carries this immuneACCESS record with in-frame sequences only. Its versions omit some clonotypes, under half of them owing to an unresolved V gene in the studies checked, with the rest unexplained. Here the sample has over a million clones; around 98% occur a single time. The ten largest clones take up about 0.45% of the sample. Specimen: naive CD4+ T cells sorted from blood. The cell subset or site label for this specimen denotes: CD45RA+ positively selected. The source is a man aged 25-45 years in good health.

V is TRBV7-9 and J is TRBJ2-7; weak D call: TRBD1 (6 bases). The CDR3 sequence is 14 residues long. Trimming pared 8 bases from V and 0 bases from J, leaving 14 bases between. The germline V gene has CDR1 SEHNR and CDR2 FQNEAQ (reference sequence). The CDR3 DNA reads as TGTGCCAGCTTTTCGGACAGCCCCTCCTACGAGCAGTACTTC. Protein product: CASFSDSPSYEQYF.

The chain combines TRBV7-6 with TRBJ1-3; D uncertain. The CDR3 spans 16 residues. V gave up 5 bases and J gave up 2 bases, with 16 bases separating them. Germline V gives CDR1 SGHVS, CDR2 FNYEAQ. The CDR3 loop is CASSPLAGNPGNTIYF. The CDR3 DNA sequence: TGTGCCAGCAGCCCATTGGCCGGAAACCCTGGAAACACCATATATTTT.

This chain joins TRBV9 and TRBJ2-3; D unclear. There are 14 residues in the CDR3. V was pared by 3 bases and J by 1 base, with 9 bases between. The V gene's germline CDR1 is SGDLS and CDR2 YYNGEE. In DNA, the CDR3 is TGTGCCAGCAGCGAGGAAGGGCGCACAGATACGCAGTATTTT. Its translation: CASSEEGRTDTQYF.

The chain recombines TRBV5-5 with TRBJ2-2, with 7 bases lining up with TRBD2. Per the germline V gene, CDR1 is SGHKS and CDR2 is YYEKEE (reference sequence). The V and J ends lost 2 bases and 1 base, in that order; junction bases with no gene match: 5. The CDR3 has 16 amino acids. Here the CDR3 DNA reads TGTGCCAGCAGCTTCCGACTAGCCTGGAACACCGGGGAGCTGTTTTTT. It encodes CASSFRLAWNTGELFF.

CDR3 DNA: TGTGCCAGCTCACCACTGGGGGGACAGGCAGCCAAAAACATTCAGTACTTC. This gives the protein CASSPLGGQAAKNIQYF. The gene calls are TRBV18 and TRBJ2-4; 8 positions agree with TRBD1. CDR1 and CDR2 from the germline V gene are KGHSH and LQKENI. The CDR3 consists of 17 residues. V dropped 1 base and J dropped 0; count of bases not matched to a gene: 5.

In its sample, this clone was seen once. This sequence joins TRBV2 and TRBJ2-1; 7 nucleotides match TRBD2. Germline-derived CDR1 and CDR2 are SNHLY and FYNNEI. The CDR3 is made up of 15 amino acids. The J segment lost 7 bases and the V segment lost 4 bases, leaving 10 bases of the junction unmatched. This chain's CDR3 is CASSGYSGILNEQFF. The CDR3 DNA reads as TGTGCCAGCAGTGGTTACAGCGGGATTTTAAATGAGCAGTTCTTC.

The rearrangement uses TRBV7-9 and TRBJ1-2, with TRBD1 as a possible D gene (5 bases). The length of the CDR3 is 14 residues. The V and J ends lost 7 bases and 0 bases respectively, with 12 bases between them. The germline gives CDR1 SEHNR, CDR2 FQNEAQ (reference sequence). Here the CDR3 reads CASTRAESNYGYTF. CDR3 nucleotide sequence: TGTGCCAGCACCAGGGCGGAATCTAACTATGGCTACACCTTC.

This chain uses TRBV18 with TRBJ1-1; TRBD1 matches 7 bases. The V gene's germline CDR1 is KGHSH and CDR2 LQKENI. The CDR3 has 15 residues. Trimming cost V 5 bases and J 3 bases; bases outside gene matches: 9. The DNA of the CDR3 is TGTGCCAGCTCAACAATGACAGGGCAGTACACTGAAGCTTTCTTT. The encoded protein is CASSTMTGQYTEAFF.

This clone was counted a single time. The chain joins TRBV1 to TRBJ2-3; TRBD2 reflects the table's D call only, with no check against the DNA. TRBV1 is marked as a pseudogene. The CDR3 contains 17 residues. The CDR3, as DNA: TGCACCAGCAGCCAAGATCAGGGCGGAGGGGTTTCAGATACGCAGTATTTT. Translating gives CTSSQDQGGGVSDTQYF.

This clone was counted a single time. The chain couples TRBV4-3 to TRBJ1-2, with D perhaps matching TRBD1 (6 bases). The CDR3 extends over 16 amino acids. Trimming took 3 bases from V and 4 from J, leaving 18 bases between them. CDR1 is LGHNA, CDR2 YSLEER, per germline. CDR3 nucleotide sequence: TGCGCCAGCAGCCAGTTCAACAGGGAGTTCGGCTATGGCTACACCTTC. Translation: CASSQFNREFGYGYTF.

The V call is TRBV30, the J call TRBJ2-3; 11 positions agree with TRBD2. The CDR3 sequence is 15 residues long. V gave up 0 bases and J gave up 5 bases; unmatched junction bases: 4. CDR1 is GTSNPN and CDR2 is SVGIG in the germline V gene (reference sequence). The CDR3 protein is CAWSVWLAGGDTQYF. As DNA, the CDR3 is TGTGCCTGGAGTGTTTGGCTAGCGGGAGGAGATACGCAGTATTTT.